The sequence of this T cell receptor (beta chain) was determined in a study of blood T cell repertoires in COVID-19. Study context: Samples came from the United States, Italy and Spain, spanning acute and convalescent COVID-19. PBMCs, B-cell-depleted T cells, or T cells were the source of the cDNA or gDNA that made up the material.

Trimming stripped 0 bases from V and 3 bases from J, with 18 bases between. The CDR3 extends over 18 amino acids. Germline V gene lookup returns CDR1 MNHEY and CDR2 SVGEGT. The authors' processing: Quantification of nucleated cells was approximated via reference gene primer amplification. Data came from immunoSEQ multiplex PCR; TCRdb stores just in-frame clones and leaves some out. V and J calls and clone size come straight from that table; D and trimming were deduced from the DNA. The sample has 85,000 to 90,000 clones; roughly four fifths are singletons. The sequence was collected from a woman aged 80 or over with acute or convalescent COVID-19. The J gene is TRBJ1-5, the V gene TRBV6-2 or TRBV6-3, with D possibly matching TRBD1 (6 bases). Sequencing input: peripheral blood. The CDR3 is CASSYSSMTGGLNQPQHF. In DNA form, the CDR3 reads TGTGCCAGCAGTTACTCCTCTATGACAGGCGGGCTCAATCAGCCCCAGCATTTT.